The 5 T cell receptor beta chains listed next were all sequenced from one sample in a study of blood T cell repertoires in COVID-19. Clones were sequenced by immunoSEQ multiplex PCR, and TCRdb holds only the in-frame ones, with some missing. Of tens of thousands of clones listed, about four fifths were seen once; the top ten hold roughly 28%. The source material was peripheral blood. These receptors came from a man between 65 and 80 years old with acute or convalescent COVID-19.

The chain combines TRBV30 with TRBJ1-4, with TRBD1 matching 7 bases. From germline, CDR1 is GTSNPN and CDR2 SVGIG (reference sequence). After removal of 5 bases from V and 3 bases from J, the junction contained 6 bases not matched to a gene. The CDR3 totals 14 residues. CDR3 protein: CAWGEGGPNEKLFF. CDR3 in DNA: TGTGCCTGGGGGGAAGGGGGCCCTAATGAAAAACTGTTTTTT.

The CDR3 reads CASSMIDRVDEKLFF. In nucleotides, the CDR3 is TGTGCCAGTAGTATGATAGACAGGGTTGATGAAAAACTGTTTTTT. The chain links TRBV19 to TRBJ1-4, with TRBD1 matching over 7 bases. V dropped 3 bases and J dropped 6; count of bases not matched to a gene: 7. Looked up from germline, CDR1 is LNHDA and CDR2 is SQIVND (reference sequence). This CDR3 is 15 amino acids long.

The genes are TRBV25-1 and TRBJ1-2; D unclear. The CDR3 runs 14 residues. Trimming removed 5 bases from V and 5 bases from J, with 15 bases in between. CDR1 and CDR2 from the germline V gene are MGHDK and SYGVNS. DNA for the CDR3: TGTGCCAGCAGTTCACTAGGTCTTGGGTATGGCTACACCTTC. Its translation is CASSSLGLGYGYTF.

The chain joins TRBV29-1 to TRBJ2-7, with D unresolved. V lost 7 bases, J lost 0 bases, and 13 bases lay in between. The CDR3 extends over 13 amino acids. CDR1 and CDR2 from the germline V gene are SQVTM and ANQGSEA. The DNA for the CDR3 is TGCAGCGGTCGTCTGACGGGCTCCTACGAGCAGTACTTC. This gives the protein CSGRLTGSYEQYF.

The chain combines TRBV6-2 or TRBV6-3 with TRBJ1-2, with D possibly TRBD1 on 5 matching bases. Germline V lookup: CDR1 MNHEY, CDR2 SVGEGT. The CDR3 is made up of 15 amino acids. The V and J ends lost 5 bases and 4 bases respectively, with 17 bases between them. This chain's CDR3 is CASSAPSPGLYGYTF. The CDR3 coding sequence is TGTGCCAGCAGTGCCCCCTCCCCGGGACTCTATGGCTACACCTTC.